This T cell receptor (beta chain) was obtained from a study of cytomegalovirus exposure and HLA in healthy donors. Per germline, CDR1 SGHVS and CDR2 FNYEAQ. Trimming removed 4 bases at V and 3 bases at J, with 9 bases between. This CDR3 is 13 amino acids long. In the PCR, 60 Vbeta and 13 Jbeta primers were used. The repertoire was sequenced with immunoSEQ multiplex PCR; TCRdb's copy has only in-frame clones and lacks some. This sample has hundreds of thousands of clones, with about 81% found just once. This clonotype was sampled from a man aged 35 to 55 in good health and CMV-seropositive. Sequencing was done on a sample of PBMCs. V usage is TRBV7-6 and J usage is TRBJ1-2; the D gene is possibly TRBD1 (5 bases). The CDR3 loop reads CASSSPTDYGYTF. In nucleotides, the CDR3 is TGTGCCAGCAGCTCGCCGACAGACTATGGCTACACCTTC. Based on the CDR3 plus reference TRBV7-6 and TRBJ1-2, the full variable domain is GAGVSQSPRYKVTKRGQDVALRCDPISGHVSLYWYRQALGQGPEFLTYFNYEAQQDKSGLPNDRFSAERPEGSISTLTIQRTEQRDSAMYRCASSSPTDYGYTFGSGTRLTVV.